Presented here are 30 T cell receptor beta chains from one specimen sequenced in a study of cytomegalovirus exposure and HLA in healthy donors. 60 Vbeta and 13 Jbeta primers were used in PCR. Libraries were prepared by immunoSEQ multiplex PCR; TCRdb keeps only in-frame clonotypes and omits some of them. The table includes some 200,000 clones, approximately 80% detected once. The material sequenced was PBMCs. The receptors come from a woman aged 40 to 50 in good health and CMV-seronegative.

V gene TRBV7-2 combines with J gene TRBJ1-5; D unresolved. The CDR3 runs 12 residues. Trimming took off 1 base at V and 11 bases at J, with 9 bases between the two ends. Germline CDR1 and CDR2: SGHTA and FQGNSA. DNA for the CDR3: TGTGCCAGCAGCTTAGAAGGAGTGTCCCAGCATTTT. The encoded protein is CASSLEGVSQHF.

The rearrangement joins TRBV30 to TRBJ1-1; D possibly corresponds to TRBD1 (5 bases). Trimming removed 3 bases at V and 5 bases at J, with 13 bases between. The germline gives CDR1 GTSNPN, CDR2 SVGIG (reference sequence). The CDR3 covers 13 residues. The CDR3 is CAWSTDGATEAFF. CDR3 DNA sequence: TGTGCCTGGAGCACCGATGGGGCTACTGAAGCTTTCTTT.

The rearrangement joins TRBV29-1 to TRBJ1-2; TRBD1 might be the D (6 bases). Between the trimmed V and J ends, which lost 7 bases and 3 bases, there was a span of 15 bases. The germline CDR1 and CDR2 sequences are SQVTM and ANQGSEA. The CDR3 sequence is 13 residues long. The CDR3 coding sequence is TGCAGCGCTTCAGAAACAGGGTACTATGGCTACACCTTC. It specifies CSASETGYYGYTF.

As DNA, the CDR3 is TGTGCCAGCAGCTTAATGGCGGCTAGCGGCCTGACAGATACGCAGTATTTT. Translating gives CASSLMAASGLTDTQYF. The rearrangement uses TRBV7-9 and TRBJ2-3, with TRBD2 matching over 7 bases. CDR3 length equals 17 residues. Germline V gene data show CDR1 as SEHNR and CDR2 as FQNEAQ (reference sequence). Unmatched junction bases numbered 11, after V lost 2 bases and J lost 3 bases.

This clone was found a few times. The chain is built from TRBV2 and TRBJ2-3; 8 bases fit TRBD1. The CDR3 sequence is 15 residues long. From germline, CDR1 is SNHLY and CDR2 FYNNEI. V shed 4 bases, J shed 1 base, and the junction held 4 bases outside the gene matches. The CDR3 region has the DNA TGTGCCAGCAGTGCGGGACAGGCAGGCACAGATACGCAGTATTTT. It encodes CASSAGQAGTDTQYF. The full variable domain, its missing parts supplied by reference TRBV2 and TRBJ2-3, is EPEVTQTPSHQVTQMGQEVILRCVPISNHLYFYWYRQILGQKVEFLVSFYNNEISEKSEIFDDQFSVERPDGSNFTLKIRSTKLEDSAMYFCASSAGQAGTDTQYFGPGTRLTVL.

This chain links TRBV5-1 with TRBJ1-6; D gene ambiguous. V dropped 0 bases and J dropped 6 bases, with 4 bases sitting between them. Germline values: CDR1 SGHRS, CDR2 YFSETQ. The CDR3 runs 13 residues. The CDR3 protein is CASSLDSNSPLHF. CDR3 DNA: TGCGCCAGCAGCTTGGACTCTAATTCACCCCTCCACTTT.

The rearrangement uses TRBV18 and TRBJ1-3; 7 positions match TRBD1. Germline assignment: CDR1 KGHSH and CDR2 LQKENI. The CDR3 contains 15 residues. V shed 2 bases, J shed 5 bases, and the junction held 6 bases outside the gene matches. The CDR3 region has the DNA TGTGCCAGCTCACCAGCCGAGGGGGCGAGAAACACCATATATTTT. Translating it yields CASSPAEGARNTIYF.

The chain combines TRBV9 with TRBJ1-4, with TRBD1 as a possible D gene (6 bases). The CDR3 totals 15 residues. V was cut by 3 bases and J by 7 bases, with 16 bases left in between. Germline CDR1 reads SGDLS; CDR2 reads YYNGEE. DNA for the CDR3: TGTGCCAGCAGCGCCTCATCAGGGGAGAGTGAAAAACTGTTTTTT. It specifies CASSASSGESEKLFF.

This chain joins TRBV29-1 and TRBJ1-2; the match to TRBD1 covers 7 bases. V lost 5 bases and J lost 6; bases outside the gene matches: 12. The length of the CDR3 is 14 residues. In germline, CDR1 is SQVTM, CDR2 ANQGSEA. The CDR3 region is CSVPLTGTANGYTF. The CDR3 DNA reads TGCAGCGTTCCTCTCACCGGGACAGCTAATGGCTACACCTTC.

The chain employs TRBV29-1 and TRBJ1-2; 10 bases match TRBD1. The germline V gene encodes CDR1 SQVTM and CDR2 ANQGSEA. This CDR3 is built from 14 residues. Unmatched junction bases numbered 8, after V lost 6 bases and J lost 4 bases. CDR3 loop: CSVRTGGPSYGYTF. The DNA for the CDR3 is TGCAGCGTCCGGACAGGGGGACCCTCCTATGGCTACACCTTC.

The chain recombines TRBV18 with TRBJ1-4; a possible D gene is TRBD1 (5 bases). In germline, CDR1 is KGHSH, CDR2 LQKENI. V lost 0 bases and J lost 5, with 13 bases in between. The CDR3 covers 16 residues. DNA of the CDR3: TGTGCCAGCTCACCACCTCGACAGCGCCCAAATGAAAAACTGTTTTTT. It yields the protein CASSPPRQRPNEKLFF.

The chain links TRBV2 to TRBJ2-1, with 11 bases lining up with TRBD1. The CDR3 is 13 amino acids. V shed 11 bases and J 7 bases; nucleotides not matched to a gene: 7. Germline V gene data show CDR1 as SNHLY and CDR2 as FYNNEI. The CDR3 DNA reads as TGTGCCGGACAGGGGGCGCCCCGGAATGAGCAGTTCTTC. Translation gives CAGQGAPRNEQFF.

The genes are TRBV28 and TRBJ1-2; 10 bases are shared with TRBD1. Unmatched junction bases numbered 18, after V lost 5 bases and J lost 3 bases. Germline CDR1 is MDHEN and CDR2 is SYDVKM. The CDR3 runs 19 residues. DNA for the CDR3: TGTGCCAGCAGTCGACGGGACAGGGGCCCCGGTTACTCTTACTATGGCTACACCTTC. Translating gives CASSRRDRGPGYSYYGYTF.

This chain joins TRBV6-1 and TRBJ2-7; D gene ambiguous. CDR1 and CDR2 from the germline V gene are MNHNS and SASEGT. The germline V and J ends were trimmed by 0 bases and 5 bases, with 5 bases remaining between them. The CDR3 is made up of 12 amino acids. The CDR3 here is CASSEAADEQYF. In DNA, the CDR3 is TGTGCCAGCAGTGAAGCTGCGGACGAGCAGTACTTC.

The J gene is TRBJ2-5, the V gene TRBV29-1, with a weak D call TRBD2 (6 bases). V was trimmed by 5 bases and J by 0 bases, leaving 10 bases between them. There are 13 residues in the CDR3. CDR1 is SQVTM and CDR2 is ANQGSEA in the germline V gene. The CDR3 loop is CSVLGTYQETQYF. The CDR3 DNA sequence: TGCAGCGTTCTCGGGACTTACCAAGAGACCCAGTACTTC.

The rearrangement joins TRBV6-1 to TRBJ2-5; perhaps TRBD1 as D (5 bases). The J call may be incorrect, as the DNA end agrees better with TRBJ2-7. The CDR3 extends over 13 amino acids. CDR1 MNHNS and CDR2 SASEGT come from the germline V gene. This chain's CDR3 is CASSETGAYEQYF. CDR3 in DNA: TGTGCCAGCAGTGAAACAGGAGCCTACGAGCAGTACTTC.

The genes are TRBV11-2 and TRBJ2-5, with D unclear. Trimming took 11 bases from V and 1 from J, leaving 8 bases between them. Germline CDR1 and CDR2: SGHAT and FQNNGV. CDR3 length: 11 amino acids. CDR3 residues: CASRVQETQYF. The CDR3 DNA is TGTGCCTCACGGGTCCAAGAGACCCAGTACTTC.

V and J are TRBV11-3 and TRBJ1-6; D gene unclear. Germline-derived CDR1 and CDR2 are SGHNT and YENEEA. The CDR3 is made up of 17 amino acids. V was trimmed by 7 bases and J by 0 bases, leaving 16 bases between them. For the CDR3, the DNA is TGTGCCAGCAAACAGTCAGGTGGGAGCTCCTATAATTCACCCCTCCACTTT. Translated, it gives CASKQSGGSSYNSPLHF.

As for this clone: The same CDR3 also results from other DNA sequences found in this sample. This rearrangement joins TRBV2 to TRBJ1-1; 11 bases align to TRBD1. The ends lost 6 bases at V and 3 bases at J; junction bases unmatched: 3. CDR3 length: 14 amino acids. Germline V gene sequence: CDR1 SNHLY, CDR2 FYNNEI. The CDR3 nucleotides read TGTGCCAGCAGGGACAGGGGGCGAGACACTGAAGCTTTCTTT. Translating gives CASRDRGRDTEAFF.

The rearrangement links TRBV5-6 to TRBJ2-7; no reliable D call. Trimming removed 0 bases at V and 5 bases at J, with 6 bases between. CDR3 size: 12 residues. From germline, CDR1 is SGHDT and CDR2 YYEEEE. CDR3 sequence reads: CASSLVKNEQYF. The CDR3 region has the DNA TGTGCCAGCAGCTTGGTAAAAAACGAGCAGTACTTC.

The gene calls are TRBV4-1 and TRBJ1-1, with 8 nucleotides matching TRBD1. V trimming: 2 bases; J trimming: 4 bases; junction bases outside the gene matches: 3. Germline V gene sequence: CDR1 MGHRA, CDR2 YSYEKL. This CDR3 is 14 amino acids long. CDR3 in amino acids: CASSQPDRGTEAFF. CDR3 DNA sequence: TGCGCCAGCAGCCAACCCGACAGGGGCACTGAAGCTTTCTTT.

The CDR3 loop is CASSLKVAGEPGPDTQYF. In DNA form, the CDR3 reads TGTGCCAGCAGCTTAAAGGTAGCGGGGGAACCAGGTCCAGATACGCAGTATTTT. The chain combines TRBV7-6 with TRBJ2-3; 9 nucleotides align to TRBD2. The CDR3 has 18 amino acids. Looked up from germline, CDR1 is SGHVS and CDR2 is FNYEAQ. V was clipped by 2 bases and J by 4 bases; unmatched bases: 13.

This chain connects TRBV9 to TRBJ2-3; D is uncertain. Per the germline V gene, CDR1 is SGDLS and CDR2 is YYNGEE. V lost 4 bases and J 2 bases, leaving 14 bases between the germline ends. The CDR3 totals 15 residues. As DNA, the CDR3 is TGTGCCAGCAGCCCACGACTGGGTACCACAGATACGCAGTATTTT. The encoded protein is CASSPRLGTTDTQYF.

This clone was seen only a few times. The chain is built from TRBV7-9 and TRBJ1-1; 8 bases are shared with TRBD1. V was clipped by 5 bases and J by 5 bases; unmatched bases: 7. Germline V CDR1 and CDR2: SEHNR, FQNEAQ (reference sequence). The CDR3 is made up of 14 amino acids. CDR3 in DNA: TGTGCCAGCAGCATTCAGGGGGCTGGGACTGAAGCTTTCTTT. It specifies CASSIQGAGTEAFF.

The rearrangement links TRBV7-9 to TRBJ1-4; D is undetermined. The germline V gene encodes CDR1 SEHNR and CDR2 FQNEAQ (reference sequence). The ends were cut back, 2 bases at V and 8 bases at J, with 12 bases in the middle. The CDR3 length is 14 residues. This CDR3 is CASSLLPQEEKLFF. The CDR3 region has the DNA TGTGCCAGCAGCTTATTACCCCAAGAGGAAAAACTGTTTTTT.

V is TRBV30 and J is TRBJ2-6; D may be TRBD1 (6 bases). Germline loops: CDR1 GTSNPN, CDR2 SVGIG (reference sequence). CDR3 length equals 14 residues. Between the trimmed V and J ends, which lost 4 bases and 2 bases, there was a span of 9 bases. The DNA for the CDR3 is TGTGCCTGGACAGGGGTAGCTGGGGCCAACGTCCTGACTTTC. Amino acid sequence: CAWTGVAGANVLTF.

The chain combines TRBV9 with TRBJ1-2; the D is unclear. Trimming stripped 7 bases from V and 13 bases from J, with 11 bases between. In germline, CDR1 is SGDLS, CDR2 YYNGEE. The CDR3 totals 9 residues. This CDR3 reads CASPPEITF. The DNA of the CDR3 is TGTGCCAGCCCGCCCGAGATCACCTTC.

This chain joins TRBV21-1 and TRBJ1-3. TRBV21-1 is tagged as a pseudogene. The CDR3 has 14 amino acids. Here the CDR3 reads CASSRRGAGNTIYF. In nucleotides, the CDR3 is TGTGCCAGCAGCCGGAGAGGAGCTGGAAACACCATATATTTT.

CDR3 coding DNA: TGTGCCAGTAGTTTTTCGGCAGGGGTGAACACTGAAGCTTTCTTT. Its translation is CASSFSAGVNTEAFF. The chain recombines TRBV19 with TRBJ1-1; weak D call: TRBD1 (6 bases). Trimming removed 5 bases from V and 0 bases from J, with 13 bases in between. CDR1 is LNHDA and CDR2 is SQIVND in the germline V gene (reference sequence). This CDR3 contains 15 residues.

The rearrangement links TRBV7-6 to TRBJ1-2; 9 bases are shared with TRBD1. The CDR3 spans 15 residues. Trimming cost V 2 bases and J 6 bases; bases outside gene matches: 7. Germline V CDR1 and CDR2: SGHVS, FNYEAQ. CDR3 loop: CASSLSGQGINGYTF. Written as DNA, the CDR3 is TGTGCCAGCAGCTTATCGGGACAGGGAATTAATGGCTACACCTTC.